One sample yielded the 10 T cell receptor beta chains listed below, sequenced in a study of OX40 agonist ivuxolimab in advanced cancers. Data came from immunoSEQ multiplex PCR; TCRdb stores just in-frame clones and leaves some out. The table shows around 89,000 clones, with around 90% occurring only once. Here the sequenced sample was CD4+ or CD8+ T cells sorted from blood, taken in a trial of the OX40 agonist ivuxolimab. These receptors all come from an adult with an advanced solid tumor such as melanoma, head and neck, liver or kidney cancer.

This rearrangement joins TRBV21-1 to TRBJ1-5. TRBV21-1 is a pseudogene segment. CDR3 length equals 14 residues. The CDR3, as DNA: TGTGCCAGCAGCAAAAAGGATGGAGGGCAGCCCCAGCATTTT. Its protein is CASSKKDGGQPQHF.

The V gene is TRBV7-9, the J gene TRBJ2-3; TRBD2 matches 9 bases. V lost 3 bases, J lost 4 bases, and 2 bases stayed unmatched. The CDR3 runs 14 residues. Looked up from germline, CDR1 is SEHNR and CDR2 is FQNEAQ (reference sequence). CDR3 amino acids: CASSFAGGPDTQYF. In nucleotides, the CDR3 is TGTGCCAGCAGCTTCGCGGGGGGGCCAGATACGCAGTATTTT.

The chain joins TRBV11-3 to TRBJ2-1, with TRBD2 identical over 13 bases. CDR3 size: 15 residues. CDR1 is SGHNT and CDR2 is YENEEA in the germline V gene. V was clipped by 4 bases and J by 6 bases; unmatched bases: 3. The CDR3 DNA sequence: TGTGCCAGCAGCTCCCGGACTAGCGGGGGCAATGAGCAGTTCTTC. Translation: CASSSRTSGGNEQFF.

J is TRBJ2-5 and V is TRBV6-1; TRBD2 might be the D (6 bases). The V gene's germline CDR1 is MNHNS and CDR2 SASEGT. V gave up 2 bases and J gave up 5 bases, with 12 bases separating them. The CDR3 covers 14 residues. CDR3 in DNA: TGTGCCAGCAGTGAACGTGGAGGGGTGGAGACCCAGTACTTC. It translates to CASSERGGVETQYF.

The V call is TRBV19, the J call TRBJ2-1, with 9 bases that match TRBD2. The V and J ends lost 1 base and 4 bases, in that order; junction bases with no gene match: 5. This CDR3 comprises 16 residues. Per germline, CDR1 LNHDA and CDR2 SQIVND (reference sequence). The CDR3 nucleotides read TGTGCCAGTAGTATAGCGGCGGGAGGGTATTACAATGAGCAGTTCTTC. It is translated as CASSIAAGGYYNEQFF.

The chain uses TRBV18 and TRBJ2-7; 8 bases align to TRBD2. Germline V gene sequence: CDR1 KGHSH, CDR2 LQKENI. The junction had 2 bases not matched to a gene; V was cut back by 3 bases and J by 4 bases. CDR3 length: 13 residues. This chain's CDR3 is CASSPPGGYEQYF. CDR3 in DNA: TGTGCCAGCTCACCCCCGGGGGGGTACGAGCAGTACTTC.

The V gene is TRBV29-1, the J gene TRBJ1-4; tentative D call: TRBD1 (5 bases). Looked up from germline, CDR1 is SQVTM and CDR2 is ANQGSEA. The CDR3 consists of 12 residues. Trimming removed 7 bases from V and 3 bases from J, with 9 bases in between. In DNA form, the CDR3 reads TGCAGCGGGGGGTTTGCTAATGAAAAACTGTTTTTT. Protein: CSGGFANEKLFF.

V usage is TRBV2 and J usage is TRBJ2-5; 7 nucleotides align to TRBD1. V trimming: 4 bases; J trimming: 3 bases; junction bases outside the gene matches: 2. Per germline, CDR1 SNHLY and CDR2 FYNNEI. This CDR3 region has 13 residues. The CDR3 DNA follows: TGTGCCAGCAGTGGACAGGGTAAAGAGACCCAGTACTTC. Its protein product is CASSGQGKETQYF.

The CDR3 DNA follows: TGTGCCAGCGGTGACCTCATTAATGAGCAGTTCTTC. Protein product: CASGDLINEQFF. V usage is TRBV6-5 and J usage is TRBJ2-1; the D is unclear. Germline CDR1 and CDR2: MNHEY and SVGAGI. Trimming removed 8 bases at V and 7 bases at J, with 12 bases between. The CDR3 is 12 residues long.

J is TRBJ2-3 and V is TRBV11-2; 10 positions agree with TRBD2. After removal of 6 bases from V and 7 bases from J, the junction contained 7 bases not matched to a gene. This CDR3 has 14 amino acids. CDR1 and CDR2 (germline): SGHAT, FQNNGV. The CDR3 protein is CASRRTSGGHTQYF. CDR3 coding DNA: TGTGCCAGCAGGCGGACTAGCGGAGGACATACGCAGTATTTT.